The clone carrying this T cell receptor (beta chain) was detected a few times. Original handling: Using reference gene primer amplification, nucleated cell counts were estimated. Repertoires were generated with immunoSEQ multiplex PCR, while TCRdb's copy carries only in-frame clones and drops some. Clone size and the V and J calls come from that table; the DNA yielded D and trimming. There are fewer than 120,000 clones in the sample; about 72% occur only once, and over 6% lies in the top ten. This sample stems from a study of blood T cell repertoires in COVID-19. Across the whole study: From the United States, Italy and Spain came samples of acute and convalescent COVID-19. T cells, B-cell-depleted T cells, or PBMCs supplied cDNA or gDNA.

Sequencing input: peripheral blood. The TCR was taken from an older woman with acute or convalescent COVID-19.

CDR3 sequence (DNA): TGTGCCAGTAGTAGGACTAGCGGGGGTTCAGAGACCCAGTACTTC. It encodes CASSRTSGGSETQYF. V usage is TRBV19 and J usage is TRBJ2-5; TRBD2 agrees at 13 bases. The junction had 3 bases not matched to a gene; V was cut back by 4 bases and J by 4 bases. Per the germline V gene, CDR1 is LNHDA and CDR2 is SQIVND (reference sequence). The CDR3 is 15 residues long.